One sample yielded the 23 T cell receptor beta chains listed below, sequenced in a study of T-cell reconstitution after alpha-beta-depleted transplantation in children. Molecular barcoding with unique molecular identifiers was used for the TCRbeta library. TCRdb processed the PCR reads anew with MiXCR; each CDR3 protein has one entry. The data show about 120,000 distinct CDR3 sequences, with approximately 10% seen just once and less than 45% held by the top ten. Sequenced here: PBMCs, sampled before TCRalphabeta/CD19-depleted stem cell transplant. These receptors originate from a boy aged 2 to 10 with acute lymphoblastic leukemia, due to receive a stem cell transplant.

J is TRBJ1-1 and V is TRBV10-3; D remains ambiguous. The CDR3 extends over 13 amino acids. The germline gives CDR1 ENHRY, CDR2 SYGVKD. Trimming stripped 7 bases from V and 0 bases from J, with 9 bases between. The CDR3 nucleotides read TGTGCCATCACCCCGACGGTGAACACTGAAGCTTTCTTT. Translating it yields CAITPTVNTEAFF.

The gene calls are TRBV11-2 and TRBJ2-1; D is undetermined. V lost 4 bases and J lost 8, with 9 bases in between. Germline loops: CDR1 SGHAT, CDR2 FQNNGV. The CDR3 extends over 12 amino acids. The CDR3 reads CASSSMDYEQFF. The CDR3 DNA follows: TGTGCCAGCAGCTCGATGGATTATGAGCAGTTCTTC.

The chain combines TRBV3-1 with TRBJ2-7; D not certain. Germline assignment: CDR1 LGHDT and CDR2 YNNKEL (reference sequence). The CDR3 contains 14 residues. V was shortened by 4 bases and J by 4 bases, with 14 bases between the two germline ends. The CDR3 is CASSLRPTLYEQYF. CDR3 nucleotide sequence: TGTGCCAGCAGCCTAAGGCCGACGTTATACGAGCAGTACTTC.

The chain links TRBV9 to TRBJ2-1; 9 bases agree with TRBD2. Trimming took 2 bases from V and 8 from J; bases not matched to a gene: 11. Germline V gives CDR1 SGDLS, CDR2 YYNGEE. This CDR3 is built from 16 residues. The CDR3 coding sequence is TGTGCCAGCAGCGTTAGTCGGGGGACTAGCAACTATGAGCAGTTCTTC. The encoded protein is CASSVSRGTSNYEQFF.

This clonotype was counted between two and nine times. The J gene is TRBJ2-2, the V gene TRBV5-1; 7 nucleotides line up with TRBD1. V shed 5 bases, J shed 3 bases, and the junction held 1 base outside the gene matches. Germline lookup yields CDR1 SGHRS and CDR2 YFSETQ. The length of the CDR3 is 13 residues. CDR3 residues: CASRDRDTGELFF. In DNA form, the CDR3 reads TGCGCCAGCAGAGACAGGGACACCGGGGAGCTGTTTTTT.

This clonotype showed up just a few times. The chain links TRBV20-1 to TRBJ1-2; TRBD1 agrees at 9 bases. This CDR3 region has 14 residues. Per the germline V gene, CDR1 is DFQATT and CDR2 is SNEGSKA (reference sequence). With 3 bases clipped from V and 7 bases from J, the junction kept 9 bases outside the gene matches. The CDR3 loop is CSARSSGTGSGYTF. For the CDR3, the DNA is TGCAGTGCTAGGTCCTCCGGGACAGGGAGTGGCTACACCTTC.

This clonotype has ten or more counts. The V call is TRBV7-2, the J call TRBJ2-2; TRBD2 matches 8 bases. The CDR3 contains 16 residues. J gave up 7 bases and V 2 bases, and 9 bases lay outside the gene matches. CDR1 is SGHTA, CDR2 FQGNSA, per germline. CDR3 loop: CASSLQGAGGNGELFF. The DNA for the CDR3 is TGTGCCAGCAGCTTACAAGGGGCGGGAGGAAACGGGGAGCTGTTTTTT. Full variable domain (remainder filled in from reference TRBV7-2 and TRBJ2-2): GAGVSQSPSNKVTEKGKDVELRCDPISGHTALYWYRQSLGQGLEFLIYFQGNSAPDKSGLPSDRFSAERTGGSVSTLTIQRTQQEDSAVYLCASSLQGAGGNGELFFGEGSRLTVL.

The rearrangement joins TRBV5-1 to TRBJ1-6; D unclear. V was cut by 0 bases and J by 4 bases, with 8 bases left in between. Germline loops: CDR1 SGHRS, CDR2 YFSETQ. This CDR3 comprises 15 residues. CDR3 DNA sequence: TGCGCCAGCAGCTTGGCGGCGGGGTATAATTCACCCCTCCACTTT. The encoded protein is CASSLAAGYNSPLHF.

The chain carries TRBV18 and TRBJ2-7, with D possibly matching TRBD2 (5 bases). This CDR3 contains 14 residues. Trimming took off 5 bases at V and 3 bases at J, with 14 bases between the two ends. Germline CDR1 reads KGHSH; CDR2 reads LQKENI. CDR3 in DNA: TGTGCCAGCTCAAACCGGGAAAACTACTACGAGCAGTACTTC. Its protein is CASSNRENYYEQYF. Drawing the rest from reference TRBV18 and TRBJ2-7, the complete variable domain is NAGVMQNPRHLVRRRGQEARLRCSPMKGHSHVYWYRQLPEEGLKFMVYLQKENIIDESGMPKERFSAEFPKEGPSILRIQQVVRGDSAAYFCASSNRENYYEQYFGPGTRLTVT.

This clonotype was counted many times. V is TRBV5-1 and J is TRBJ2-1; D ambiguous. Looked up from germline, CDR1 is SGHRS and CDR2 is YFSETQ. V lost 0 bases, J lost 1 base, and 8 bases lay in between. The CDR3 runs to 15 residues. This chain's CDR3 is CASSLVGDSYNEQFF. For the CDR3, the DNA is TGCGCCAGCAGCTTGGTTGGGGATTCCTACAATGAGCAGTTCTTC.

This clonotype was counted a few times. V usage is TRBV28 and J usage is TRBJ2-1; the match to TRBD2 covers 11 bases. Germline CDR1 reads MDHEN; CDR2 reads SYDVKM. This CDR3 is 17 amino acids long. Trimming cost V 5 bases and J 2 bases; bases outside gene matches: 8. The CDR3 reads CASSPRGTSGTYNEQFF. In DNA, the CDR3 is TGTGCCAGCAGTCCGCGGGGGACTAGCGGTACCTACAATGAGCAGTTCTTC.

This clonotype occurred many times. This sequence joins TRBV20-1 and TRBJ1-1; D gene uncertain. Germline assignment: CDR1 DFQATT and CDR2 SNEGSKA (reference sequence). The V gene lost 2 bases and the J gene lost 2 bases, with 9 bases spanning the gap. The CDR3 has 13 residues. The CDR3 loop is CSARRDYNTEAFF. The DNA for the CDR3 is TGCAGTGCTAGACGAGACTACAACACTGAAGCTTTCTTT.

This clonotype was observed a handful of times. This chain joins TRBV5-1 and TRBJ2-5; 11 nucleotides match TRBD2. The V and J ends lost 2 bases and 2 bases, in that order; junction bases with no gene match: 2. The CDR3 covers 15 residues. CDR1 and CDR2 from the germline V gene are SGHRS and YFSETQ. The DNA for the CDR3 is TGCGCCAGCAGCTTTGGGACTAGCGGTCAAGAGACCCAGTACTTC. It codes for CASSFGTSGQETQYF.

This clonotype occurred many times. This chain joins TRBV5-1 and TRBJ2-3, with 7 bases lining up with TRBD1. CDR3 length equals 17 residues. V trimming: 3 bases; J trimming: 4 bases; junction bases outside the gene matches: 14. Germline-derived CDR1 and CDR2 are SGHRS and YFSETQ. This CDR3 is CASSSGMTGMFADTQYF. The CDR3 nucleotides are TGCGCCAGCAGCTCGGGTATGACAGGGATGTTTGCAGATACGCAGTATTTT.

This chain links TRBV30 with TRBJ2-1, with 7 nucleotides matching TRBD2. Germline CDR1 is GTSNPN and CDR2 is SVGIG (reference sequence). This CDR3 comprises 12 residues. After removal of 3 bases from V and 8 bases from J, the junction contained 4 bases not matched to a gene. CDR3 DNA sequence: TGTGCCTGGAGAGCGGGATCCGATGAGCAGTTCTTC. Protein sequence: CAWRAGSDEQFF. Based on the CDR3 plus reference TRBV30 and TRBJ2-1, the full variable domain is SQTIHQWPATLVQPVGSPLSLECTVEGTSNPNLYWYRQAAGRGLQLLFYSVGIGQISSEVPQNLSASRPQDRQFILSSKKLLLSDSGFYLCAWRAGSDEQFFGPGTRLTVL.

This clonotype showed up just a few times. The chain employs TRBV11-2 and TRBJ1-4; D is unclear. The CDR3 is 14 residues long. Germline CDR1 and CDR2: SGHAT and FQNNGV. Trimming stripped 5 bases from V and 4 bases from J, with 11 bases between. CDR3 coding DNA: TGTGCCAGCAGCCCCCGCACCATTAATGAAAAACTGTTTTTT. Amino acids: CASSPRTINEKLFF.

CDR3 residues: CASSPAPSRALPQETQYF. The CDR3 coding sequence is TGCGCCAGCAGCCCTGCCCCCTCGCGGGCCTTACCTCAAGAGACCCAGTACTTC. The chain carries TRBV5-1 and TRBJ2-5; D might be TRBD2 (5 bases). V was shortened by 4 bases and J by 2 bases, with 24 bases between the two germline ends. The CDR3 runs 18 residues. Looked up from germline, CDR1 is SGHRS and CDR2 is YFSETQ.

This clonotype was seen only a few times. At one end the junction does not follow the germline gene, possibly because of a read error. V usage is TRBV7-9 and J usage is TRBJ2-7, with 11 nucleotides matching TRBD2. The CDR3 consists of 17 residues. Per the germline V gene, CDR1 is SEHNR and CDR2 is FQNEAQ (reference sequence). CDR3 DNA: TGTGCCACCAGCCCAGGGACTAGCGGCCGCTACTCCTACGAGCAGTACTTC. This codes for CATSPGTSGRYSYEQYF.

On this clonotype: Its ends do not fully match the called genes, so a read error is possible. The chain recombines TRBV25-1 with TRBJ2-7; TRBD2 might be the D (5 bases). This CDR3 comprises 11 residues. In germline, CDR1 is MGHDK, CDR2 SYGVNS. The CDR3 spells CASSELGSYRF. The CDR3 nucleotides are TGTGCCAGCAGTGAACTGGGGAGTTACCGTTTC.

J is TRBJ2-7 and V is TRBV20-1; 9 positions match TRBD2. The V gene's germline CDR1 is DFQATT and CDR2 SNEGSKA (reference sequence). V was clipped by 8 bases and J by 7 bases; unmatched bases: 18. The length of the CDR3 is 15 residues. The CDR3 here is CSTHSSGALRLEQYF. Here the CDR3 DNA reads TGCAGTACTCACTCTAGCGGGGCGCTACGATTGGAGCAGTACTTC.

This clonotype appeared a few times. This sequence joins TRBV29-1 and TRBJ2-3; D is possibly TRBD2 (6 bases). CDR1 and CDR2 from the germline V gene are SQVTM and ANQGSEA. The length of the CDR3 is 16 residues. Trimming removed 4 bases at V and 0 bases at J, with 17 bases between. DNA of the CDR3: TGCAGCGTTGCGAGGACGGGACTTTCTAGCACAGATACGCAGTATTTT. Translation: CSVARTGLSSTDTQYF.

This clonotype occurred many times. J is TRBJ2-5 and V is TRBV5-5; 13 bases fit TRBD2. The trim removed 3 bases at V and 5 bases at J, leaving 1 base unmatched. From germline, CDR1 is SGHKS and CDR2 YYEKEE (reference sequence). This CDR3 has 14 amino acids. The CDR3 region is CASSWTSGSETQYF. The CDR3 DNA sequence: TGTGCCAGCAGCTGGACTAGCGGGAGTGAGACCCAGTACTTC. Using reference TRBV5-5 and TRBJ2-5 for the parts outside the CDR3, the full variable domain is DAGVTQSPTHLIKTRGQQVTLRCSPISGHKSVSWYQQVLGQGPQFIFQYYEKEERGRGNFPDRFSARQFPNYSSELNVNALLLGDSALYLCASSWTSGSETQYFGPGTRLLVL.

This clonotype was recorded at least ten times. The gene calls are TRBV5-6 and TRBJ2-1, with 15 bases identical to TRBD2. Germline CDR1 is SGHDT and CDR2 is YYEEEE. V was pared by 2 bases and J by 8 bases, with 2 bases of the junction left unmatched. CDR3 length: 15 residues. This CDR3 reads CASSFGLAGGHEQFF. Written as DNA, the CDR3 is TGTGCCAGCAGCTTTGGACTAGCGGGAGGGCATGAGCAGTTCTTC.